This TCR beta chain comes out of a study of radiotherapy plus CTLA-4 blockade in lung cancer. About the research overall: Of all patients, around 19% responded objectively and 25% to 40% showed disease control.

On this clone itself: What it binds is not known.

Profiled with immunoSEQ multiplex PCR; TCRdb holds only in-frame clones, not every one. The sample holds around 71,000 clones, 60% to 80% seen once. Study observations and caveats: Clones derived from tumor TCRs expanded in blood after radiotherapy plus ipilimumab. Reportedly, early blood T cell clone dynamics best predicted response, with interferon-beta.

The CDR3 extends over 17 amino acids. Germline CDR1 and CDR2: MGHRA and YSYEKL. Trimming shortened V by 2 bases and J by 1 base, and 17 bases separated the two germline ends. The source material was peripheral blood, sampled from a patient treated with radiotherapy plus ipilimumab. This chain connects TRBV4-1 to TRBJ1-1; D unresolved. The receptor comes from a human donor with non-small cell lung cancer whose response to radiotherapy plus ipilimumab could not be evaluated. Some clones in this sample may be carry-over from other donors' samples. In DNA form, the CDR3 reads TGCGCCAGCAGCCAAATTCCCCTTCCTGCACAGAACACTGAAGCTTTCTTT. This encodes CASSQIPLPAQNTEAFF.